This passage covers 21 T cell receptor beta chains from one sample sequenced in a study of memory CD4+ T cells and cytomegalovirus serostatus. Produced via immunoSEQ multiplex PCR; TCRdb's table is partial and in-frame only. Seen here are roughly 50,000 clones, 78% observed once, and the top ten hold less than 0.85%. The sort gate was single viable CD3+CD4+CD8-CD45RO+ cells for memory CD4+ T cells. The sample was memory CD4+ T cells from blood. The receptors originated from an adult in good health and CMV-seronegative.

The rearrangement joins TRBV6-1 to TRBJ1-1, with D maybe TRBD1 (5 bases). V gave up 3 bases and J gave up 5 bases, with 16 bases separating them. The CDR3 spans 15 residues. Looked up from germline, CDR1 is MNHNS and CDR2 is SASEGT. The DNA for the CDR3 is TGTGCCAGCAGTGACGGGACGCTGGTTAGAACTGAAGCTTTCTTT. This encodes CASSDGTLVRTEAFF.

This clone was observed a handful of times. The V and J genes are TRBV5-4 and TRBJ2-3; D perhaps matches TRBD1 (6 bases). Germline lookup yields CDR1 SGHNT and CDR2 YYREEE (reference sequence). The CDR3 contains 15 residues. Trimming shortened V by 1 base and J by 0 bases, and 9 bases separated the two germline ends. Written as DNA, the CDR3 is TGTGCCAGCAGCTTGCAGGGGCTGAGCACAGATACGCAGTATTTT. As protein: CASSLQGLSTDTQYF.

CDR3 residues: CANPNRAQPQHF. DNA for the CDR3: TGCGCCAACCCCAATAGGGCTCAGCCCCAGCATTTT. The chain uses TRBV10-1 and TRBJ1-5; D is unclear. The CDR3 loop spans 12 amino acids. Trimming stripped 10 bases from V and 6 bases from J, with 13 bases between. Germline V CDR1 and CDR2: WNHNN, SYGVQD (reference sequence).

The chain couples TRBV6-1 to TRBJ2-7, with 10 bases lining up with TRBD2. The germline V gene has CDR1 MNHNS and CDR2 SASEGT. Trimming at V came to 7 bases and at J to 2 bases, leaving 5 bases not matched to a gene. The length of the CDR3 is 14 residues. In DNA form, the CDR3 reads TGTGCCAGCAACAGCGGGAGGGTCCCCTACGAGCAGTACTTC. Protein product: CASNSGRVPYEQYF.

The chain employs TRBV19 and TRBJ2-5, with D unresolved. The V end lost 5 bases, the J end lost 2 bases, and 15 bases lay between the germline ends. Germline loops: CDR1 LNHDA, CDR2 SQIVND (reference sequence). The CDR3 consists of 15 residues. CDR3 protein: CASSLGGNAQETQYF. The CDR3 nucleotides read TGTGCCAGTAGTTTAGGTGGCAACGCGCAAGAGACCCAGTACTTC.

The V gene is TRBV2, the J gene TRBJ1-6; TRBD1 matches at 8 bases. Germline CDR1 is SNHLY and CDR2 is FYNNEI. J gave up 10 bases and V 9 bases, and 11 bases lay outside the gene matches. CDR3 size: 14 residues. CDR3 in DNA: TGTGCCAGTAAGAGGGAGACAGGGGCATCACCCCTCCACTTT. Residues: CASKRETGASPLHF. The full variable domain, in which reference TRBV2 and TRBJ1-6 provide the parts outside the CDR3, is EPEVTQTPSHQVTQMGQEVILRCVPISNHLYFYWYRQILGQKVEFLVSFYNNEISEKSEIFDDQFSVERPDGSNFTLKIRSTKLEDSAMYFCASKRETGASPLHFGNGTRLTVT.

In nucleotides, the CDR3 is TGTGCCAGCAGTTTGGACAGGGGGCCCGGGGAGCTGTTTTTT. Translated, it gives CASSLDRGPGELFF. The rearrangement links TRBV28 to TRBJ2-2; TRBD1 matches 11 bases. The V segment lost 3 bases and the J segment 6 bases; nucleotides outside the gene matches: 0. The CDR3 is made up of 14 amino acids. CDR1 and CDR2 (germline): MDHEN, SYDVKM.

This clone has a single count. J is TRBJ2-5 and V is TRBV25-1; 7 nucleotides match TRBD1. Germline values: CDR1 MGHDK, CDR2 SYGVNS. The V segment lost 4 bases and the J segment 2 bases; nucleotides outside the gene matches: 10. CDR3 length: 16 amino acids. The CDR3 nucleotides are TGTGCCAGCAGTGGGAGAACCAGACAGGGACAAGAGACCCAGTACTTC. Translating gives CASSGRTRQGQETQYF.

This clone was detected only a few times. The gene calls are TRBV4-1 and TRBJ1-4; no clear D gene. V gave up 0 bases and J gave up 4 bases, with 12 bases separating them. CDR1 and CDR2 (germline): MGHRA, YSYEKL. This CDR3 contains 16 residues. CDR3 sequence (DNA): TGCGCCAGCAGCCAAGATCCCCCAGGCGATAATGAAAAACTGTTTTTT. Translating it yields CASSQDPPGDNEKLFF.

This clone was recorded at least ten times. The DNA of the CDR3 is TGCGCCAGCAGCGCATCCCGGGAGGGAACTGAAGCTTTCTTT. It yields the protein CASSASREGTEAFF. The genes are TRBV5-1 and TRBJ1-1; D ambiguous. V was shortened by 4 bases and J by 5 bases, with 15 bases between the two germline ends. The CDR3 loop spans 14 amino acids. CDR1 is SGHRS and CDR2 is YFSETQ in the germline V gene.

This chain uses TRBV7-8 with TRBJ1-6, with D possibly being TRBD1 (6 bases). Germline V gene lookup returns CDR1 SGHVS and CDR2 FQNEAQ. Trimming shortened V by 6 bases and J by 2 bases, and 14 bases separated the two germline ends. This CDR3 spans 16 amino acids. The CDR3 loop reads CASRGQQGTYNSPLHF. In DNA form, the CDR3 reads TGTGCCAGCAGGGGCCAACAGGGCACCTATAATTCACCCCTCCACTTT.

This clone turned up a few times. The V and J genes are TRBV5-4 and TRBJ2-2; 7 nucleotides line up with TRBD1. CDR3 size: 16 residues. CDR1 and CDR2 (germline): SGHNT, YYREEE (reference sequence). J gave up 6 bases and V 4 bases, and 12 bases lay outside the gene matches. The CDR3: CASSESTGELAGELFF. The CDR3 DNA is TGTGCCAGCAGCGAGAGCACAGGGGAACTCGCCGGGGAGCTGTTTTTT.

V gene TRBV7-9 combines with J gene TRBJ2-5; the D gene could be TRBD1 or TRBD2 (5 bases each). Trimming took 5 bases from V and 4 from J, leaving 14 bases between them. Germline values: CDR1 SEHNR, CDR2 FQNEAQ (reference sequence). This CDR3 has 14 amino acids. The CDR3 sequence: CASSRGTAGETQYF. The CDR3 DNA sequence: TGTGCCAGCAGCAGAGGGACGGCCGGAGAGACCCAGTACTTC.

The CDR3 here is CAWSRRQAPYNEQFF. The CDR3 DNA follows: TGTGCCTGGAGTCGGCGGCAGGCTCCCTACAATGAGCAGTTCTTC. The chain has TRBV30 and TRBJ2-1, with D hard to call. The CDR3 length is 15 residues. CDR1 and CDR2 from the germline V gene are GTSNPN and SVGIG (reference sequence). Trimming shortened V by 2 bases and J by 2 bases, and 13 bases separated the two germline ends.

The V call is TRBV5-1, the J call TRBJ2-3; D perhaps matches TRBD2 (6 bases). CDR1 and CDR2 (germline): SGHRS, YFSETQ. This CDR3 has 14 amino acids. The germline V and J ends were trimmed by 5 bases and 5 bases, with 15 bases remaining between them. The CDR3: CASSGTAEGDTQYF. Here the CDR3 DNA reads TGCGCCAGCAGTGGCACGGCGGAGGGAGATACGCAGTATTTT.

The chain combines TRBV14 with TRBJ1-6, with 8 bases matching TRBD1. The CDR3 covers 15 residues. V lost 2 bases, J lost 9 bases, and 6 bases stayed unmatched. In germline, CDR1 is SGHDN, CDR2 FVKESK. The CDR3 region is CASSQTDRVPSPLHF. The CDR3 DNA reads TGTGCCAGCAGCCAAACGGACAGGGTACCTTCACCCCTCCACTTT.

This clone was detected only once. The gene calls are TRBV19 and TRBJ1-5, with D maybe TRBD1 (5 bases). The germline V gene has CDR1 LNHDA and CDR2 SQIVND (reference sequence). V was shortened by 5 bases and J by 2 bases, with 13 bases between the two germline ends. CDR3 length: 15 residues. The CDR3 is CASSPRDLRNQPQHF. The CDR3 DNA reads TGTGCCAGTAGTCCAAGGGACCTTCGCAATCAGCCCCAGCATTTT.

The CDR3 nucleotides read TGTGCCAGCAGTGAAGCCGACATACAGGGCACCGGGGAGCTGTTTTTT. Residues: CASSEADIQGTGELFF. V usage is TRBV2 and J usage is TRBJ2-2, with a tentative D call TRBD1 (6 bases). Trimming pared 0 bases from V and 4 bases from J, leaving 12 bases between. Germline V gene data show CDR1 as SNHLY and CDR2 as FYNNEI. The CDR3 length is 16 residues.

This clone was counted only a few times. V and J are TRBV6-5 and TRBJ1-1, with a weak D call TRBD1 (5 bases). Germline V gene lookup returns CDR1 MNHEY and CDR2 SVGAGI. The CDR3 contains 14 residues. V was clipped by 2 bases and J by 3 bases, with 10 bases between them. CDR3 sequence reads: CASSYDGTDTEAFF. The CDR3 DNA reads TGTGCCAGCAGTTACGACGGGACGGACACTGAAGCTTTCTTT.

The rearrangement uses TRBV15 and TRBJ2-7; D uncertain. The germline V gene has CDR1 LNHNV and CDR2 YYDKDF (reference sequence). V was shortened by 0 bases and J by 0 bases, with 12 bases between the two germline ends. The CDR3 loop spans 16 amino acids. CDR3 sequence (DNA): TGTGCCACCAGCAGAGATGTAGGATCAACCTCCTACGAGCAGTACTTC. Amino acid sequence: CATSRDVGSTSYEQYF.

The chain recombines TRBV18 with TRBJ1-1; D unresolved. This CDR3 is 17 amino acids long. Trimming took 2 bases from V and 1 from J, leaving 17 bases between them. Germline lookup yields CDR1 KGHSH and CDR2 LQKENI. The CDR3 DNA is TGTGCCAGCTCACCAAACCTACCCCGGGTAGCGAACACTGAAGCTTTCTTT. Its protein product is CASSPNLPRVANTEAFF.